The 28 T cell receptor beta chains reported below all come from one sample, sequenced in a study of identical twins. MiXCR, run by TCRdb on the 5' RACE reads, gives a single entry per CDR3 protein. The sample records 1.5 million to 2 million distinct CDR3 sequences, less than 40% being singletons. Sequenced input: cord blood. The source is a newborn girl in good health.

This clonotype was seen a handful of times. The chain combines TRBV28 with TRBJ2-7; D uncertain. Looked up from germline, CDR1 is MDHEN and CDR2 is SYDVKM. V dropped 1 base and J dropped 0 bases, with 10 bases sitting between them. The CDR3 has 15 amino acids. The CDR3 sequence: CASSLYRRSSYEQYF. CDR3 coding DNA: TGTGCCAGCAGTTTATATAGACGGAGCTCCTACGAGCAGTACTTC.

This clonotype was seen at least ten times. CDR3: CASSLPGLAKNIQYF. As DNA, the CDR3 is TGTGCCAGCAGTTTGCCGGGACTAGCGAAAAACATTCAGTACTTC. This chain links TRBV28 with TRBJ2-4, with 10 bases identical to TRBD2. Germline-derived CDR1 and CDR2 are MDHEN and SYDVKM. The CDR3 runs to 15 residues. V was clipped by 3 bases and J by 4 bases; unmatched bases: 3.

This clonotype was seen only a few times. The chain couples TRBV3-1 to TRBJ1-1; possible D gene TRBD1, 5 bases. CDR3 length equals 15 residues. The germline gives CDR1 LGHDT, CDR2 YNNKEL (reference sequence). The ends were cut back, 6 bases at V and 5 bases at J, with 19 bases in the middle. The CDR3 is CASRLFLGPSTEAFF. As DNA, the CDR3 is TGTGCCAGCAGGCTATTTCTGGGGCCCTCGACTGAAGCTTTCTTT.

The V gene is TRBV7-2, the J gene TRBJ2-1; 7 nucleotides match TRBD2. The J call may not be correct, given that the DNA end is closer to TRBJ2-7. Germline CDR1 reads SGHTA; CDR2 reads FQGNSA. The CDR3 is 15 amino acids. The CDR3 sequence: CASSSSGLTYNEQYF. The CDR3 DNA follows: TGTGCCAGCAGCTCTAGCGGACTGACCTACAATGAGCAGTACTTC.

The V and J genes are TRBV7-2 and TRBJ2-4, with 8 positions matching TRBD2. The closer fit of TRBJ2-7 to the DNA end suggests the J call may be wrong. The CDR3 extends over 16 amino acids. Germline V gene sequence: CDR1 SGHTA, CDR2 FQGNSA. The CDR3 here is CASSLEGLAGRYEQYF. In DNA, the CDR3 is TGTGCCAGCAGCTTAGAAGGGCTAGCGGGTCGCTACGAGCAGTACTTC.

The CDR3 nucleotides are TGCAGTGCTAGCTCAGCGGGTAGCACAGATACGCAGTATTTT. It codes for CSASSAGSTDTQYF. The chain combines TRBV20-1 with TRBJ2-3; TRBD2 is a possible D gene (6 bases). This CDR3 region has 14 residues. Germline V gene data show CDR1 as DFQATT and CDR2 as SNEGSKA (reference sequence). V gave up 3 bases and J gave up 0 bases, with 10 bases separating them.

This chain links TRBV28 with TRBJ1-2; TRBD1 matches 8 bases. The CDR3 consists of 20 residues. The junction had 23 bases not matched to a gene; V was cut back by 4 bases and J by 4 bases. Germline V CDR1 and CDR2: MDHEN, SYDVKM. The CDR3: CASSSRGRGRRGTYGYGYTF. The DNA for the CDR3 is TGTGCCAGCAGTTCCAGGGGCAGGGGGCGCCGCGGTACCTATGGCTATGGCTACACCTTC.

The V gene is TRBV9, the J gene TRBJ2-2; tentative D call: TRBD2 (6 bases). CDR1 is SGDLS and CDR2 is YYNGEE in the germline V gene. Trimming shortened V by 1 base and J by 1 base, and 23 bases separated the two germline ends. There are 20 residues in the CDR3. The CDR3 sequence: CASSVYALAVAGQNTGELFF. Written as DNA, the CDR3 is TGTGCCAGCAGCGTATATGCCTTAGCGGTAGCTGGACAGAACACCGGGGAGCTGTTTTTT. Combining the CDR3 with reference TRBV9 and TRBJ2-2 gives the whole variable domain DSGVTQTPKHLITATGQRVTLRCSPRSGDLSVYWYQQSLDQGLQFLIQYYNGEERAKGNILERFSAQQFPDLHSELNLSSLELGDSALYFCASSVYALAVAGQNTGELFFGEGSRLTVL.

CDR3 in amino acids: CSARAPGVLVAGATDTQYF. The CDR3 nucleotides read TGCAGTGCTAGAGCCCCCGGCGTCTTAGTAGCGGGGGCCACAGATACGCAGTATTTT. V gene TRBV20-1 combines with J gene TRBJ2-3, with 9 bases aligning to TRBD2. The J segment lost 2 bases and the V segment lost 1 base, leaving 16 bases of the junction unmatched. The CDR3 runs to 19 residues. Germline CDR1 reads DFQATT; CDR2 reads SNEGSKA (reference sequence).

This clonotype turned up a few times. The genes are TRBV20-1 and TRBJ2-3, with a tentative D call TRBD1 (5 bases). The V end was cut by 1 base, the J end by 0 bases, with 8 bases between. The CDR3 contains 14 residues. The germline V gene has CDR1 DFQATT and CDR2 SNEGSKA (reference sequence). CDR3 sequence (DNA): TGCAGTGCTAGAGGACAGTTTAGCACAGATACGCAGTATTTT. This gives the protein CSARGQFSTDTQYF.

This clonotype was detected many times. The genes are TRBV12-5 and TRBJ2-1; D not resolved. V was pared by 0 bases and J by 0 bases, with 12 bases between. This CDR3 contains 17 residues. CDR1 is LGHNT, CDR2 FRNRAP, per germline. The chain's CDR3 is CASGLVVGRSSYNEQFF. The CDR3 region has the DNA TGTGCTAGTGGTTTGGTAGTCGGTAGGAGCTCCTACAATGAGCAGTTCTTC.

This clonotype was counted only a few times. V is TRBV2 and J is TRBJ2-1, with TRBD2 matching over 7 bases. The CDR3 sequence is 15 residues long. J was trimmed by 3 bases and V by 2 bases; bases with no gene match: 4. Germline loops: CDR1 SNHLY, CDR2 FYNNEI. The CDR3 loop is CASSELAAFYNEQFF. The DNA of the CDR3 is TGTGCCAGCAGTGAACTAGCGGCTTTCTACAATGAGCAGTTCTTC.

The chain's CDR3 is CASSDPGSPGANVLTF. The DNA of the CDR3 is TGTGCCAGCAGCGACCCAGGGTCGCCTGGGGCCAACGTCCTGACTTTC. The chain couples TRBV7-8 to TRBJ2-6; TRBD1 might be the D (5 bases). Germline V gene data show CDR1 as SGHVS and CDR2 as FQNEAQ. The CDR3 is made up of 16 amino acids. Trimming stripped 5 bases from V and 2 bases from J, with 13 bases between.

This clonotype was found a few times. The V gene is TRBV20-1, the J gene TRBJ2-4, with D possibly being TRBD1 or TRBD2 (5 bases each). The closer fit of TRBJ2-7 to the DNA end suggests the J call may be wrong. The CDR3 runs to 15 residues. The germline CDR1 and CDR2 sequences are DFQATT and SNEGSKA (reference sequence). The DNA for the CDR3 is TGCAGTGCTAGAGGGGGACGGGTATACGCCTACGAGCAGTACTTC. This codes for CSARGGRVYAYEQYF.

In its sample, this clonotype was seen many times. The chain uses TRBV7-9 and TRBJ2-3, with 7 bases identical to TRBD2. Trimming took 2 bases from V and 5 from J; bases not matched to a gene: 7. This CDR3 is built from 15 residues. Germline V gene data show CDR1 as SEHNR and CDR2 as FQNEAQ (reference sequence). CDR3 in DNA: TGTGCCAGCAGCTTAACGGCGGGAGTGGTAGATACGCAGTATTTT. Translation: CASSLTAGVVDTQYF.

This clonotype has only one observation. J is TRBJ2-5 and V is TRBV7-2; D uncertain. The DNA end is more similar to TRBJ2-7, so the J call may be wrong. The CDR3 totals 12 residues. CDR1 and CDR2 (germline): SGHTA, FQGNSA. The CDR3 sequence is CASSSDHYEQYF. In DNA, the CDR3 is TGTGCCAGCAGCTCCGACCACTACGAGCAGTACTTC.

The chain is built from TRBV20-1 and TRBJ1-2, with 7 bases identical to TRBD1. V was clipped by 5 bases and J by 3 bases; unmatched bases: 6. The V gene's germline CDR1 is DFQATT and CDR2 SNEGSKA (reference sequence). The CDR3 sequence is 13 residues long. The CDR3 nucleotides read TGCAGTGCTTCCAGGGGGACTTACTATGGCTACACCTTC. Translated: CSASRGTYYGYTF.

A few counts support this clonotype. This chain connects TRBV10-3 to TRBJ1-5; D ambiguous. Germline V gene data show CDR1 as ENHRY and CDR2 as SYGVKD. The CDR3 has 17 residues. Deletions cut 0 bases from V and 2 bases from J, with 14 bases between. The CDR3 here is CAISESARQLGNQPQHF. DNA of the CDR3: TGTGCCATCAGTGAGTCTGCCCGCCAGCTGGGCAATCAGCCCCAGCATTTT.

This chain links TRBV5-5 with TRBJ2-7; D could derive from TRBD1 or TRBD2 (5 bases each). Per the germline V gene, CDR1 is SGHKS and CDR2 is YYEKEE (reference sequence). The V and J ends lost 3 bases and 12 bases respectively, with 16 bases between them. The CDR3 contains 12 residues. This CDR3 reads CASSWDQETLYF. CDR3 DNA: TGTGCCAGCAGCTGGGACCAAGAGACCCTGTACTTC.

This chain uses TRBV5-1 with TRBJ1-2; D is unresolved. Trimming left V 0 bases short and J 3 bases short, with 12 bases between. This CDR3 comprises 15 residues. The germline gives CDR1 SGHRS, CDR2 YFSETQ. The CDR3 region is CASSLGRVRDYGYTF. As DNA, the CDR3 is TGCGCCAGCAGCTTGGGGCGGGTCCGGGACTATGGCTACACCTTC.

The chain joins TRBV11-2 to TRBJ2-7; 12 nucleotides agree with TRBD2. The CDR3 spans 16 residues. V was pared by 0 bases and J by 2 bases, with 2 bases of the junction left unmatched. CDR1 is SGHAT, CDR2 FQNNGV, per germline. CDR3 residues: CASSLDRTSGAYEQYF. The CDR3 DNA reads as TGTGCCAGCAGCTTAGATCGGACTAGCGGGGCCTACGAGCAGTACTTC.

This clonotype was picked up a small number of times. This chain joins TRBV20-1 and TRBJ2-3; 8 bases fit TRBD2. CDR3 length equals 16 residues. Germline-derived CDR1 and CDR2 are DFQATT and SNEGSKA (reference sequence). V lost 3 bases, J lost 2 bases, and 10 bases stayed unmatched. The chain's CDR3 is CSARKTSVGPTDTQYF. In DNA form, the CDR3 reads TGCAGTGCTAGGAAGACTAGCGTGGGACCCACAGATACGCAGTATTTT.

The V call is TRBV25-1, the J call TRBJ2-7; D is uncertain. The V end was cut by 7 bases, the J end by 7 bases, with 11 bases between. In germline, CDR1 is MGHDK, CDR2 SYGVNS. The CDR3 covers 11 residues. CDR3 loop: CASTFVGEQYF. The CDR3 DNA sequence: TGTGCCAGCACCTTCGTCGGGGAGCAGTACTTC.

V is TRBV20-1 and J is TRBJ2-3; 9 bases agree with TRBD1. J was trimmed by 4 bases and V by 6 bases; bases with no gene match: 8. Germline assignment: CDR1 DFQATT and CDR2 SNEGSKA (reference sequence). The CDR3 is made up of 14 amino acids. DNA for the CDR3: TGCAGTGCAAGGGACAGGGACCTCCCAGATACGCAGTATTTT. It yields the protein CSARDRDLPDTQYF.

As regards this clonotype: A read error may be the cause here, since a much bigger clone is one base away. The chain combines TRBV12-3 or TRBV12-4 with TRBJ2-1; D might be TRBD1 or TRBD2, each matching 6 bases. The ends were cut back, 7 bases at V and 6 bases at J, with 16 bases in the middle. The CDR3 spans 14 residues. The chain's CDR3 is CASIPGGGTNEQFF. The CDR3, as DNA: TGTGCCAGCATCCCAGGAGGGGGGACCAATGAGCAGTTCTTC.

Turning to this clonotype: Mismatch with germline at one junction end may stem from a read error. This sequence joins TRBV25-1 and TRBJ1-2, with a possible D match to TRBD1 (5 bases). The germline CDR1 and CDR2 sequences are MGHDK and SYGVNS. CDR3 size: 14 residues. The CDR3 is CASSEEGRIYGYIF. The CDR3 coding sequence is TGTGCCAGCAGTGAGGAGGGGCGGATCTATGGCTACATCTTC.

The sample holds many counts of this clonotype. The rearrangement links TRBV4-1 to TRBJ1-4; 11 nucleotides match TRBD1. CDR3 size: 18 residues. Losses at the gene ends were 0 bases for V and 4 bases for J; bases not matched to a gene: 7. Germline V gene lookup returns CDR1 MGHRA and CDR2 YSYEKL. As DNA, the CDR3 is TGCGCCAGCAGCCAAGAGGAAGTGGGACAGGGGGTTAATGAAAAACTGTTTTTT. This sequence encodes CASSQEEVGQGVNEKLFF.

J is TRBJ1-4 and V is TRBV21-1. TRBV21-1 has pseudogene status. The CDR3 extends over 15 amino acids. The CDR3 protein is CASSDNGATNEKLFF. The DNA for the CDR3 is TGTGCCAGCAGCGACAACGGTGCAACTAATGAAAAACTGTTTTTT.